The subject of this entry is one T cell receptor (beta chain). Antigen: not known. This specimen belongs to a study of Graves' ophthalmopathy and Graves' hyperthyroidism. Study-level results: Blood samples also showed most expanded thyroid clonotypes exceeding 0.001 frequency.

Clinical symptoms and serum thyroxine were used for diagnosis; TRAb, thyroid ultrasound and orbital computed tomography were also relied on. PBMCs were isolated from a roughly 10 ml sample of fresh peripheral blood. V lost 3 bases, J lost 3 bases, and 21 bases lay in between. CDR3 length equals 17 residues. Looked up from germline, CDR1 is DFQATT and CDR2 is SNEGSKA (reference sequence). As the template, RNA transcripts were used to amplify TCR beta CDR3 regions. In the first round, RT-PCR was carried out with HTBI primers, and a multiplex PCR formed the second round. TCRdb re-analysed the multiplex PCR reads in MiXCR, keeping a single row per CDR3 protein. The table records hundreds of thousands of distinct CDR3 sequences, approximately 14% of them present only once.

Input material: blood. This receptor was obtained from a woman in her twenties or thirties with Graves' ophthalmopathy. The J gene is TRBJ1-3, the V gene TRBV20-1; no clear D gene. CDR3 nucleotide sequence: TGCAGTGCTAGCCGGACGTTTCGGCAGTCCCTTGGAAACACCATATATTTT. Translation: CSASRTFRQSLGNTIYF.